The 13 T cell receptor beta chains in this list originate from one sample, sequenced in a study of tissue T cells after allogeneic stem cell transplantation (dated by TCRdb to 2022 to 2024). Library creation used the immunoSEQ multiplex PCR assay. What TCRdb holds here is the immuneACCESS table cut down to in-frame rearrangements. Part of the clones is not present; checked against another copy, under half of the missing clones reflect an unresolved V gene, and the others are unexplained. The sample table lists almost 7,000 clones, 30% to 35% of them with a count of one. The top ten clones comprise about 6.4% of the sample. In the paper's terms, the time point label means: mouse harvest day 14 after allogeneic transplant. Each mouse graft, delivered by tail vein injection, combined 10^6 splenic CD5+ T cells with 10^7 T-cell-depleted bone marrow cells. The specimen sequenced was skin. The receptors derive from a female BALB/c mouse given C57BL/6 T cells with graft-versus-host disease after an allogeneic hematopoietic cell transplant.

With regard to this clone: Genes and germline are mouse. The CDR3 end is not reached by the read, which stops 1 residue before it; the germline J gene fills it in. The V gene is TRBV26, the J gene TRBJ1-3, with TRBD1 matching over 7 bases. This CDR3 comprises 15 residues. Per the germline V gene, CDR1 is KGHPV and CDR2 is FQNQEV (reference sequence). The junction had 8 bases not matched to a gene; V was cut back by 8 bases and J by 1 base. The CDR3 sequence: CASRQGGPSGNTLYF. CDR3 DNA (partial): TGTGCCAGCCGACAGGGAGGACCCTCTGGAAATACGCTCTAT.

Only a few counts were recorded for this clone. Gene names refer to mouse genes. The DNA ends 1 residue before the CDR3 does, and the rest of the CDR3 is filled in from the germline J gene. The chain couples TRBV13-1 to TRBJ1-1; D uncertain. CDR3 length: 14 amino acids. Trimming took off 3 bases at V and 0 bases at J, with 9 bases between the two ends. Germline V gene sequence: CDR1 NSHNY, CDR2 SYGAGN. The CDR3 DNA, read in part, is TGTGCCAGCAGTGGATACACCGCAAACACAGAAGTCTTC. This codes for CASSGYTANTEVF. The complete CDR3 sequence is CASSGYTANTEVFF.

This clone has just a few counts. Genes and germline come from the mouse. The observed sequence ends 1 residue before the CDR3 terminus, with the missing tail filled in from the germline J gene. V usage is TRBV26 and J usage is TRBJ2-7, with 10 bases fitting TRBD1. The trim removed 4 bases at V and 1 base at J, leaving 4 bases unmatched. The CDR3 extends over 15 amino acids. Per germline, CDR1 KGHPV and CDR2 FQNQEV (reference sequence). The covered CDR3 bases are TGTGCCAGCAGTCCGGGACAGGGGAGGTCCTATGAACAGTAC. Amino acid sequence: CASSPGQGRSYEQY. In full, the CDR3 reads CASSPGQGRSYEQYF.

In regard to this clone: All gene names here are mouse names. The CDR3 is cut off 1 residue early in the read; its end comes from the germline J gene. This rearrangement joins TRBV26 to TRBJ2-7; 10 bases line up with TRBD2. From germline, CDR1 is KGHPV and CDR2 FQNQEV (reference sequence). The CDR3 has 15 amino acids. V lost 3 bases, J lost 1 base, and 3 bases stayed unmatched. CDR3 DNA (partial): TGTGCCAGCAGTCTCTGGGGGGGCGCTTCCTATGAACAGTAC. Translation gives CASSLWGGASYEQY. The full CDR3 sequence reads CASSLWGGASYEQYF. Full variable domain (remainder filled in from reference TRBV26 and TRBJ2-7): NSKVIQTPRYLVKGQGQKAKMRCIPEKGHPVVFWYQQNKNNEFKFLINFQNQEVLQQIDMTEKRFSAECPSNSPCSLEIQSSEAGDSALYLCASSLWGGASYEQYFGPGTRLTVL.

As for this clone: These gene names are mouse names. The read ends 1 residue early relative to the CDR3; the germline J gene fills the gap. This chain uses TRBV24 with TRBJ2-3; D remains ambiguous. V was clipped by 0 bases and J by 3 bases, with 4 bases between them. Per germline, CDR1 KGHTA and CDR2 FRNEEI. This CDR3 region has 13 residues. This chain's CDR3 is CASSLYSAETLYF. The part of the CDR3 DNA that was read is TGTGCCAGCAGTCTGTATTCAGCAGAAACGCTGTAT.

In its sample, this clone is medium-sized. The gene names here belong to mouse. The read ends 1 residue shy of where the CDR3 ends; the end is completed using the germline J gene. The chain uses TRBV16 and TRBJ2-3, with D perhaps TRBD1 (5 bases). Germline CDR1 reads SGHSA; CDR2 reads FRNQAP. This CDR3 has 15 residues. The V and J ends lost 2 bases and 0 bases respectively, with 9 bases between them. Incomplete CDR3 DNA: TGTGCAAGCAGCTTACCCAGGGTTAGTGCAGAAACGCTGTAT. Translation gives CASSLPRVSAETLY. The whole CDR3 reads CASSLPRVSAETLYF.

With respect to this clone: A read error may produce the germline difference seen at one junction end. Germline and genes: mouse. The DNA ends 1 residue before the CDR3 does, and the rest of the CDR3 is filled in from the germline J gene. The chain joins TRBV26 to TRBJ1-4, with 7 bases aligning to TRBD1. The CDR3 totals 16 residues. CDR1 KGHPV and CDR2 FQNQEV come from the germline V gene (reference sequence). Partial CDR3 DNA: TGTGCCAGCAGTCTACAGGGGCCCATTTCCAGCGAAAGATTATTT. Translated: CASSLQGPISSERLF. The full-length CDR3 reads as CASSLQGPISSERLFF. The complete variable domain, with remaining parts taken from reference TRBV26 and TRBJ1-4, reads NSKVIQTPRYLVKGQGQKAKMRCIPEKGHPVVFWYQQNKNNEFKFLINFQNQEVLQQIDMTEKRFSAECPSNSPCSLEIQSSEAGDSALYLCASSLQGPISSERLFFGHGTKLSVL.

Of note for this clone: Gene names follow the mouse nomenclature. The read halts 1 residue ahead of the CDR3 end, with the missing end drawn from the germline J gene. V is TRBV5 and J is TRBJ1-2, with a tentative D call TRBD1 (5 bases). There are 13 residues in the CDR3. The V gene lost 0 bases and the J gene lost 3 bases, with 5 bases spanning the gap. Germline V gives CDR1 LGHNA, CDR2 YNLKQL (reference sequence). This CDR3 is CASSQDRDSDYTF. CDR3 DNA, as far as it was read: TGTGCCAGCAGCCAAGACAGGGACTCCGACTACACC.

This clone has just one count. Gene names follow the mouse nomenclature. The observed sequence ends 1 residue before the CDR3 terminus, with the missing tail filled in from the germline J gene. V gene TRBV26 combines with J gene TRBJ2-3; D unclear. Trimming removed 4 bases from V and 0 bases from J, with 8 bases in between. Germline assignment: CDR1 KGHPV and CDR2 FQNQEV (reference sequence). The CDR3 runs to 14 residues. The DNA read from the CDR3 is TGTGCCAGCAGTCCGACAACTAGTGCAGAAACGCTGTAT. This translates into CASSPTTSAETLY. The whole CDR3 is CASSPTTSAETLYF.

This clone is medium-sized in the sample. Germline and genes: mouse. From the germline J gene comes the end of the CDR3, since the read stops 1 residue before it. The chain employs TRBV3 and TRBJ2-7; D remains unclear. This CDR3 comprises 14 residues. Germline CDR1 is SNHLY and CDR2 is FYNGKV (reference sequence). Trimming shortened V by 4 bases and J by 0 bases, and 10 bases separated the two germline ends. The DNA read from the CDR3 is TGTGCCAGCAGCTCCGACAAATCCTCCTATGAACAGTAC. This encodes CASSSDKSSYEQY. The full CDR3 reads CASSSDKSSYEQYF. The full variable domain, with the rest looked up from reference TRBV3 and TRBJ2-7, is GPKVLQIPSHQIIDMGQMVTLNCDPVSNHLYFYWYKQILGQQMEFLVNFYNGKVMEKSKLFKDQFSVERPDGSYFTLKIQPTALEDSAVYFCASSSDKSSYEQYFGPGTRLTVL.

This clone was recorded once. Gene names denote mouse genes. Coverage ceases 1 residue before the CDR3 finishes, and the germline J gene fills in the end. This chain links TRBV1 with TRBJ2-5; TRBD1 agrees at 8 bases. This CDR3 contains 15 residues. Germline assignment: CDR1 NSQYPW and CDR2 LRSPGD (reference sequence). Trimming at V came to 0 bases and at J to 3 bases, leaving 2 bases not matched to a gene. The CDR3 DNA, read in part, is TGCACCTGCAGTGCAGATCACAGGGGGCAAGACACCCAGTAC. This codes for CTCSADHRGQDTQY. The whole CDR3 reads CTCSADHRGQDTQYF.

About this clone itself: Mouse gene names apply. The read terminates 1 residue ahead of where the CDR3 ends, so the germline J gene completes it. The chain recombines TRBV26 with TRBJ1-1; D call uncertain. Germline V gives CDR1 KGHPV, CDR2 FQNQEV (reference sequence). Trimming took off 3 bases at V and 0 bases at J, with 5 bases between the two ends. The CDR3 length is 13 residues. The sequenced part of the CDR3 DNA is TGTGCCAGCAGTCTTCCAGCAAACACAGAAGTCTTC. Its protein is CASSLPANTEVF. The complete CDR3 sequence is CASSLPANTEVFF.

Regarding this clone: Genes here carry mouse names. The read terminates 1 residue before the CDR3 end, so the remaining end is supplied by the germline J gene. The chain links TRBV26 to TRBJ1-3; D gene ambiguous. Per germline, CDR1 KGHPV and CDR2 FQNQEV (reference sequence). There are 12 residues in the CDR3. Trimming took 2 bases from V and 4 from J, leaving 3 bases between them. Partial CDR3 DNA: TGTGCCAGCAGTCTGGAGGGAAATACGCTCTAT. Amino acid sequence: CASSLEGNTLY. The whole CDR3 region reads CASSLEGNTLYF. The full variable domain, its missing parts supplied by reference TRBV26 and TRBJ1-3, is NSKVIQTPRYLVKGQGQKAKMRCIPEKGHPVVFWYQQNKNNEFKFLINFQNQEVLQQIDMTEKRFSAECPSNSPCSLEIQSSEAGDSALYLCASSLEGNTLYFGEGSRLIVV.